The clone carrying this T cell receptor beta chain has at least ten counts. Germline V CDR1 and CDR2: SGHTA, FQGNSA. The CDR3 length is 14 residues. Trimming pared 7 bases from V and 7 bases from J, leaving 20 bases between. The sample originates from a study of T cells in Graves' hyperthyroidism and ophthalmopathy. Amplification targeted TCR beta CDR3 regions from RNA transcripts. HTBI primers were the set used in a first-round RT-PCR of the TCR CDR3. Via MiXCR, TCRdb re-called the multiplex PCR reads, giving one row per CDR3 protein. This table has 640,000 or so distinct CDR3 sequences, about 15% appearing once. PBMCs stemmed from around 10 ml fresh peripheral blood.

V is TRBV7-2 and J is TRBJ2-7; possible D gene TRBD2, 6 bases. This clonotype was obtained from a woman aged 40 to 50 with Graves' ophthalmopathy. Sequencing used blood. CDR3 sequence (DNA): TGTGCCAGCACCATTTCTTGGGTCGGGAGTGAGCAGTACTTC. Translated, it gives CASTISWVGSEQYF.